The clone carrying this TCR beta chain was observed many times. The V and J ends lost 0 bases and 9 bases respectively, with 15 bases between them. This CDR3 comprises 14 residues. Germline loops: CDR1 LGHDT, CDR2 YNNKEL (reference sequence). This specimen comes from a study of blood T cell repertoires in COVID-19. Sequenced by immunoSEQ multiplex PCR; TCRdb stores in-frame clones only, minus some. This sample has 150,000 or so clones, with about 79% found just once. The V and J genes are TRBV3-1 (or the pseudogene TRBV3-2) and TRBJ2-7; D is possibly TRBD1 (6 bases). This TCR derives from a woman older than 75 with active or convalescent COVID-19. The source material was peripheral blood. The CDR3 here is CASSQDPQGPRQYF. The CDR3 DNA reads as TGTGCCAGCAGCCAAGACCCACAGGGTCCGAGGCAGTACTTC.